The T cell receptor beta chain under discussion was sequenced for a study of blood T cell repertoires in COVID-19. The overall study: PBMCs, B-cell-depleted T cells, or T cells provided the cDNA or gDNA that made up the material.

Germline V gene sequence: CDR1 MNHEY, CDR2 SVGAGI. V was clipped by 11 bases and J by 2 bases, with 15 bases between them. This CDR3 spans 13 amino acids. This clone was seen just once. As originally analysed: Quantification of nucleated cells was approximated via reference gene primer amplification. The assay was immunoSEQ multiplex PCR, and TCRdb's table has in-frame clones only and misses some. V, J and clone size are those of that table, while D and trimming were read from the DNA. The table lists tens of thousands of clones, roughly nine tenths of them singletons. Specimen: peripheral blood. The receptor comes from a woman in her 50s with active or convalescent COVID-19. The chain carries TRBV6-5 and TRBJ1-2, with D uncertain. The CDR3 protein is CAGSPRNNYGYTF. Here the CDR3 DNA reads TGTGCCGGTTCTCCCAGAAACAACTATGGCTACACCTTC.